This T cell receptor beta chain was documented in a study of cytomegalovirus exposure and HLA in healthy donors. A remark on this clone: Its antigen is currently unknown.

The PCR contained 60 Vbeta and 13 Jbeta primers. Original processing notes: A follow-up analysis tallied around 76 million unique TCR beta chains, some 11 million shared. The assay was immunoSEQ multiplex PCR, and TCRdb's table has in-frame clones only and misses some. D and trimming come from the DNA, and the V and J calls and clone size come from that table. This sample has around 150,000 clones, with about 66% found just once. The study, taken as a whole, reports: A later analysis by the authors found several of the most significant clusters apparently linked to common viral pathogens. Certain sequence variants were highly shared and formed a cluster, and this cluster was likely a sequencing artifact. As confirmed in vitro, a few CMV-associated chains were specific for CMV antigens.

Germline values: CDR1 MNHEY, CDR2 SVGAGI. The ends were cut back, 5 bases at V and 2 bases at J, with 9 bases in the middle. The length of the CDR3 is 13 residues. The sequence derives from a male donor in good health and CMV-seronegative. The chain uses TRBV6-5 and TRBJ1-2, with D maybe TRBD1 (6 bases). Sequencing input: PBMCs. CDR3 DNA: TGTGCCAGCAGTCGACAGGAGAACTATGGCTACACCTTC. Encoded protein: CASSRQENYGYTF.